This TCR beta chain derives from a study of T cell repertoires in cytomegalovirus infection. Looking at the study overall: Both a matching HLA type and CMV infection were indicated by public TCR beta signatures.

TCRdb re-analysed the reads in MiXCR, keeping a single row per CDR3 protein. The table lists some 400,000 distinct CDR3 sequences, under 40% of them singletons, with roughly 13% in the top ten. This clonotype has a handful of counts. Sample: PBMCs. This clonotype was obtained from a human donor in good health (CMV status not recorded). Some clones in this sample may be carry-over from other donors' samples.

In DNA, the CDR3 is TGTGCCACCTTCCTTGACTACAATGAGCAGTTCTTC. Translated: CATFLDYNEQFF. The gene calls are TRBV6-1 and TRBJ2-1; D remains ambiguous. V lost 10 bases and J lost 3, with 10 bases in between. This CDR3 contains 12 residues. Germline V lookup: CDR1 MNHNS, CDR2 SASEGT.